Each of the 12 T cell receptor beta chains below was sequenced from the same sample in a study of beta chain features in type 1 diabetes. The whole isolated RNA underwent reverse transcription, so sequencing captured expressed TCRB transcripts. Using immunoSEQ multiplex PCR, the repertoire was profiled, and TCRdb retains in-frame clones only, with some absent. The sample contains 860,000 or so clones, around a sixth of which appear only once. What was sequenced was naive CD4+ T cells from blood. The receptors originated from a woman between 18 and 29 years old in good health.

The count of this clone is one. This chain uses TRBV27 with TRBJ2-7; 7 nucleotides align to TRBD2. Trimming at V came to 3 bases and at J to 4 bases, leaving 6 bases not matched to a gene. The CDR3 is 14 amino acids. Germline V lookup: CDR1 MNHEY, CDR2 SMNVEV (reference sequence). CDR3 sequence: CASSFTSALYEQYF. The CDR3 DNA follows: TGTGCCAGCAGTTTCACTAGCGCCTTATACGAGCAGTACTTC.

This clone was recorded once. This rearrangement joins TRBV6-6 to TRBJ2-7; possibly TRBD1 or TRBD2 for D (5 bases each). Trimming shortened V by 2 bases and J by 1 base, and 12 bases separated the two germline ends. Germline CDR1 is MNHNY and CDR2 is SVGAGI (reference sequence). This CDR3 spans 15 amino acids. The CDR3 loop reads CASSYGTKSSYEQYF. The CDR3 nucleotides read TGTGCCAGCAGTTACGGGACCAAGTCATCCTACGAGCAGTACTTC.

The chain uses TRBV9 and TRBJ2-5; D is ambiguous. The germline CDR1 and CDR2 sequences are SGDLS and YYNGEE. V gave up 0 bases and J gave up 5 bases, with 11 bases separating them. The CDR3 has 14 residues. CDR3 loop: CASSVDRRPETQYF. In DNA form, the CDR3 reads TGTGCCAGCAGCGTAGATCGGCGCCCGGAGACCCAGTACTTC.

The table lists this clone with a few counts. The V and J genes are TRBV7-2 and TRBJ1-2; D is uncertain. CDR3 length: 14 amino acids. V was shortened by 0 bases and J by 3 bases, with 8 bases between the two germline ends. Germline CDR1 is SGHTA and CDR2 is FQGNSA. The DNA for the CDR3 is TGTGCCAGCAGCTTAGCGAACTTTGACTATGGCTACACCTTC. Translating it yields CASSLANFDYGYTF.

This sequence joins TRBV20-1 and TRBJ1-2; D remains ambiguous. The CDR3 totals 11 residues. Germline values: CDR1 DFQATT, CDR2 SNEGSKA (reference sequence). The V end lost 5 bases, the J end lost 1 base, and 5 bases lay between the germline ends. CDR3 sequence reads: CSAAHNYGYTF. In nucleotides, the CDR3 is TGCAGTGCTGCCCATAACTATGGCTACACCTTC.

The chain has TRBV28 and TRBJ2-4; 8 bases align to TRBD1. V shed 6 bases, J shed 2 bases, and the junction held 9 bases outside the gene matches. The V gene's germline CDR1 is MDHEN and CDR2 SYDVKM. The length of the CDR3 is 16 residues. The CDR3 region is CASRNQGALSKNIQYF. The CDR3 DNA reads TGTGCCAGCAGAAACCAGGGGGCCTTGTCCAAAAACATTCAGTACTTC. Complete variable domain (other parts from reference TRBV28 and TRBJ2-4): DVKVTQSSRYLVKRTGEKVFLECVQDMDHENMFWYRQDPGLGLRLIYFSYDVKMKEKGDIPEGYSVSREKKERFSLILESASTNQTSMYLCASRNQGALSKNIQYFGAGTRLSVL.

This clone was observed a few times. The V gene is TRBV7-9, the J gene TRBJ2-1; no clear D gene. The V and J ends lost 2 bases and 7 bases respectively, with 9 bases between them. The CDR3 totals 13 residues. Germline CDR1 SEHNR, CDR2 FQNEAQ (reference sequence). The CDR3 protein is CASSLLTVNEQFF. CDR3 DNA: TGTGCCAGCAGCTTATTAACGGTAAATGAGCAGTTCTTC. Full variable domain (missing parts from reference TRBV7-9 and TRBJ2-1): DTGVSQNPRHKITKRGQNVTFRCDPISEHNRLYWYRQTLGQGPEFLTYFQNEAQLEKSRLLSDRFSAERPKGSFSTLEIQRTEQGDSAMYLCASSLLTVNEQFFGPGTRLTVL.

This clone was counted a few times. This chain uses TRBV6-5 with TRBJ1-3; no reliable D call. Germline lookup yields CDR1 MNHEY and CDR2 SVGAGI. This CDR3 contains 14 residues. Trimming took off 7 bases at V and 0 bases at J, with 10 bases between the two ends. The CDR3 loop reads CASKSSPSGNTIYF. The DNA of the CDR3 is TGTGCCAGCAAGTCGAGTCCCTCTGGAAACACCATATATTTT.

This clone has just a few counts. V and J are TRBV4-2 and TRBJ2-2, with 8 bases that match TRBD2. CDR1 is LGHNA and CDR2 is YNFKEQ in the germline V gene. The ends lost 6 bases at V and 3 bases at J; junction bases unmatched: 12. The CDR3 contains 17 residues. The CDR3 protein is CASSQKNSGTHTGELFF. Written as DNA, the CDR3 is TGTGCCAGCAGTCAAAAAAATAGCGGGACCCACACCGGGGAGCTGTTTTTT.

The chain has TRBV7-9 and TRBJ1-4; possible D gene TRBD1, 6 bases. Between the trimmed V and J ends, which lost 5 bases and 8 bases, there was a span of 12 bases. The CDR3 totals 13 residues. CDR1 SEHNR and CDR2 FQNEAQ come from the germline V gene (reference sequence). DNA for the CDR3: TGTGCCAGCAGCAGTGGACAGATAGAAAAACTGTTTTTT. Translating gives CASSSGQIEKLFF.

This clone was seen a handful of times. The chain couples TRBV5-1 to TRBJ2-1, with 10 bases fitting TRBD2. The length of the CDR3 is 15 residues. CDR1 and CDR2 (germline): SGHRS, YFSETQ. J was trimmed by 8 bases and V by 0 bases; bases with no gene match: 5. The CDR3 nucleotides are TGCGCCAGCAGCTTGGGGACTAGCGGCCTGTATGAGCAGTTCTTC. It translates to CASSLGTSGLYEQFF.

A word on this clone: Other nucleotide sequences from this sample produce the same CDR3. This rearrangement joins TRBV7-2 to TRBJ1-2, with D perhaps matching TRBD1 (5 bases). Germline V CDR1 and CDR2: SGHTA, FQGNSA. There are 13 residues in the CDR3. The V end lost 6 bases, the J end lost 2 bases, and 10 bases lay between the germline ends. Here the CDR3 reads CASSPDRNYGYTF. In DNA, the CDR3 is TGTGCCAGCAGTCCCGACAGAAACTATGGCTACACCTTC.